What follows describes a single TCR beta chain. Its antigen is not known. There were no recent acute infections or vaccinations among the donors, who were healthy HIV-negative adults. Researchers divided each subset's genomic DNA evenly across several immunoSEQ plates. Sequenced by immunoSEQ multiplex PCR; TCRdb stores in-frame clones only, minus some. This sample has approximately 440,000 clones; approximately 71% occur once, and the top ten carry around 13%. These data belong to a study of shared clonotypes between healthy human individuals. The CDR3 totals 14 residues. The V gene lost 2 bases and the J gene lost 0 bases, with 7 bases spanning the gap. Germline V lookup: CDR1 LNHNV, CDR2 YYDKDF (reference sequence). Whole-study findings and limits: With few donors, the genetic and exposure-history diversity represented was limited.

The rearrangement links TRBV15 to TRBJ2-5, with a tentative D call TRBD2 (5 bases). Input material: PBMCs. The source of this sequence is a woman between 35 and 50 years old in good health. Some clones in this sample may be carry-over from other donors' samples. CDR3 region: CATSRFGNQETQYF. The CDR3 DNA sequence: TGTGCCACCAGCAGATTCGGGAACCAAGAGACCCAGTACTTC.